The present TCR beta chain was sequenced within a study of shared clonotypes between healthy human individuals. This table comes from immunoSEQ multiplex PCR, and its TCRdb copy is limited to in-frame clones, with some not included. The sample lists 90,000 to 130,000 clones; 68% were seen once. Donors included only healthy HIV-negative adults lacking recent acute infections or vaccinations. The CD8 memory fraction combined CD45RO+ cells with TemRA cells (CCR7-negative CD45RA+). The CDR3 has 16 residues. V shed 4 bases and J 0 bases; nucleotides not matched to a gene: 3. Germline assignment: CDR1 SGHNT and CDR2 YYREEE (reference sequence).

This clonotype originated in a woman aged 30 to 39 in good health. This sequence joins TRBV5-4 and TRBJ2-6, with 8 bases aligning to TRBD1. The specimen sequenced was memory CD8+ T cells sorted from blood. Described subset: CD45RO+ cells pooled with CCR7-negative TemRA cells. The chain's CDR3 is CASSQGTGSGANVLTF. In nucleotides, the CDR3 is TGTGCCAGCAGCCAAGGGACAGGCTCTGGGGCCAACGTCCTGACTTTC.